One sample yielded the 21 T cell receptor beta chains listed below, sequenced in a study of shared clonotypes between healthy human individuals (dated by TCRdb to about 2020). The library was produced with the immunoSEQ multiplex PCR assay. TCRdb took this table from immuneACCESS and kept in-frame rearrangements with V and J called. Such tables lack part of the clones; where checked against another copy, unresolved V genes explain under half of the gap, and the rest is unexplained. The sample contains 2 million to 2.5 million clones, 85% to 95% of them found a single time. Clones ranked in the top ten supply 0.39% of the sample. Sequenced input: naive CD4+ T cells from PBMCs. The sample's cell subset or site, from its label and the paper: CD45RA+ positively selected. Source of these receptors: a man aged 18 to 35 in good health. Some clones in this sample may be carry-over from other donors' samples.

The V gene is TRBV29-1, the J gene TRBJ2-3, with 9 positions matching TRBD2. The CDR3 runs 14 residues. Germline CDR1 and CDR2: SQVTM and ANQGSEA. V lost 4 bases to trimming and J lost 5 bases; unmatched junction nucleotides: 7. In nucleotides, the CDR3 is TGCAGCGTTGTAACTAGCGGGTTCCTAGATACGCAGTATTTT. It encodes CSVVTSGFLDTQYF.

This chain links TRBV29-1 with TRBJ2-1; D unresolved. CDR1 is SQVTM and CDR2 is ANQGSEA in the germline V gene. The CDR3 has 12 residues. The V and J ends lost 5 bases and 8 bases respectively, with 13 bases between them. As DNA, the CDR3 is TGCAGCGTTAGAGGTCCACCAGATGAGCAGTTCTTC. Its translation: CSVRGPPDEQFF.

V usage is TRBV2 and J usage is TRBJ2-2, with 7 bases identical to TRBD2. The CDR3 runs to 17 residues. J gave up 3 bases and V 2 bases, and 9 bases lay outside the gene matches. Germline V gene data show CDR1 as SNHLY and CDR2 as FYNNEI. CDR3 DNA: TGTGCCAGCAGTGAACCCACCAGGGCGGGGGACACCGGGGAGCTGTTTTTT. Translated: CASSEPTRAGDTGELFF.

This rearrangement joins TRBV7-9 to TRBJ2-3, with TRBD1 identical over 7 bases. CDR3 length: 18 amino acids. The germline V gene encodes CDR1 SEHNR and CDR2 FQNEAQ (reference sequence). V shed 5 bases and J 3 bases; nucleotides not matched to a gene: 17. The CDR3 spells CASSARLVEAGGTDTQYF. DNA of the CDR3: TGTGCCAGCAGCGCACGCTTAGTTGAGGCAGGGGGAACAGATACGCAGTATTTT. Full variable domain (outside the CDR3, taken from reference TRBV7-9 and TRBJ2-3): DTGVSQNPRHKITKRGQNVTFRCDPISEHNRLYWYRQTLGQGPEFLTYFQNEAQLEKSRLLSDRFSAERPKGSFSTLEIQRTEQGDSAMYLCASSARLVEAGGTDTQYFGPGTRLTVL.

This clone has just one count. The chain uses TRBV27 and TRBJ2-3, with D unclear. CDR1 MNHEY and CDR2 SMNVEV come from the germline V gene (reference sequence). Between the trimmed V and J ends, which lost 6 bases and 5 bases, there was a span of 12 bases. The CDR3 runs to 13 residues. As DNA, the CDR3 is TGTGCCAGCAGCCACTCCCCGGGAGATACGCAGTATTTT. It encodes CASSHSPGDTQYF.

The genes are TRBV10-3 and TRBJ1-5; 7 nucleotides align to TRBD1. Germline V gene data show CDR1 as ENHRY and CDR2 as SYGVKD. The CDR3 totals 14 residues. V shed 8 bases, J shed 3 bases, and the junction held 7 bases outside the gene matches. CDR3 sequence: CAIGKTGPNQPQHF. The CDR3, as DNA: TGTGCCATCGGGAAGACAGGGCCCAATCAGCCCCAGCATTTT.

This clone showed up just once. This chain links TRBV4-1 with TRBJ2-7, with 7 bases aligning to TRBD2. V dropped 6 bases and J dropped 3; count of bases not matched to a gene: 11. Per germline, CDR1 MGHRA and CDR2 YSYEKL. This CDR3 has 15 amino acids. The CDR3 here is CASSARQGLLYEQYF. The DNA of the CDR3 is TGCGCCAGCAGTGCGAGGCAGGGACTACTCTACGAGCAGTACTTC.

The chain uses TRBV11-2 and TRBJ1-6, with unresolved D. Trimming shortened V by 0 bases and J by 9 bases, and 9 bases separated the two germline ends. The germline gives CDR1 SGHAT, CDR2 FQNNGV. The CDR3 consists of 14 residues. The CDR3 protein is CASSLDGGASPLHF. In DNA form, the CDR3 reads TGTGCCAGCAGCTTAGATGGCGGAGCTTCACCCCTCCACTTT.

The rearrangement links TRBV5-4 to TRBJ1-1; 8 bases line up with TRBD1. Germline loops: CDR1 SGHNT, CDR2 YYREEE (reference sequence). The CDR3 covers 14 residues. J gave up 1 base and V 6 bases, and 5 bases lay outside the gene matches. CDR3 region: CASMQGASNTEAFF. The CDR3 nucleotides read TGTGCCAGCATGCAGGGGGCTTCGAACACTGAAGCTTTCTTT.

The chain combines TRBV2 with TRBJ2-5; TRBD2 agrees at 9 bases. CDR1 and CDR2 from the germline V gene are SNHLY and FYNNEI. The CDR3 totals 14 residues. J lost 1 base, V lost 6 bases, and 3 bases had no gene match. The chain's CDR3 is CASSLTSGQETQYF. The DNA for the CDR3 is TGTGCCAGCAGCTTGACTAGCGGCCAAGAGACCCAGTACTTC. The entire variable domain, with the rest obtained from reference TRBV2 and TRBJ2-5, is as follows: EPEVTQTPSHQVTQMGQEVILRCVPISNHLYFYWYRQILGQKVEFLVSFYNNEISEKSEIFDDQFSVERPDGSNFTLKIRSTKLEDSAMYFCASSLTSGQETQYFGPGTRLLVL.

The V call is TRBV27, the J call TRBJ2-7, with TRBD2 matching over 12 bases. CDR3 length: 17 amino acids. The trim removed 0 bases at V and 4 bases at J, leaving 7 bases unmatched. Germline V gene sequence: CDR1 MNHEY, CDR2 SMNVEV (reference sequence). CDR3 DNA: TGTGCCAGCAGTTTATCGCCTAGCGGGAGGGCCGTTTACGAGCAGTACTTC. This codes for CASSLSPSGRAVYEQYF.

The V gene is TRBV5-5, the J gene TRBJ2-1; D gene unclear. The CDR3 runs 17 residues. With 0 bases removed from V and 0 bases from J, the gap between germline ends came to 13 bases. CDR1 and CDR2 (germline): SGHKS, YYEKEE (reference sequence). CDR3 sequence: CASSLGGTLSSYNEQFF. CDR3 DNA sequence: TGTGCCAGCAGCTTGGGCGGCACTTTGAGCTCCTACAATGAGCAGTTCTTC.

V gene TRBV19 combines with J gene TRBJ1-4; no reliable D call. The CDR3 has 15 amino acids. Trimming took off 6 bases at V and 2 bases at J, with 13 bases between the two ends. The germline V gene has CDR1 LNHDA and CDR2 SQIVND (reference sequence). Here the CDR3 DNA reads TGTGCCAGTAGCCGAAGCCCTTGGACTAATGAAAAACTGTTTTTT. It is translated as CASSRSPWTNEKLFF. Drawing the rest from reference TRBV19 and TRBJ1-4, the complete variable domain is DGGITQSPKYLFRKEGQNVTLSCEQNLNHDAMYWYRQDPGQGLRLIYYSQIVNDFQKGDIAEGYSVSREKKESFPLTVTSAQKNPTAFYLCASSRSPWTNEKLFFGSGTQLSVL.

The rearrangement links TRBV19 to TRBJ2-5, with TRBD1 matching 8 bases. The V gene's germline CDR1 is LNHDA and CDR2 SQIVND (reference sequence). The J segment lost 3 bases and the V segment lost 4 bases, leaving 1 base of the junction unmatched. The CDR3 runs 13 residues. Here the CDR3 reads CASSTTGEETQYF. The DNA of the CDR3 is TGTGCCAGTAGTACGACAGGGGAAGAGACCCAGTACTTC.

As to this clone: Other DNA sequences in this sample translate to the same CDR3. This chain links TRBV7-9 with TRBJ2-3; D remains unclear. The V end lost 0 bases, the J end lost 4 bases, and 8 bases lay between the germline ends. The CDR3 is made up of 14 amino acids. Germline loops: CDR1 SEHNR, CDR2 FQNEAQ (reference sequence). CDR3 region: CASSLAGAPDTQYF. The CDR3 DNA follows: TGTGCCAGCAGCTTAGCTGGTGCACCAGATACGCAGTATTTT.

The chain combines TRBV9 with TRBJ2-7, with 9 bases identical to TRBD2. The CDR3 length is 16 residues. Per the germline V gene, CDR1 is SGDLS and CDR2 is YYNGEE. Germline trimming cut 0 bases from V and 5 bases from J; bases unmatched to any gene: 9. For the CDR3, the DNA is TGTGCCAGCAGCGTAGGCGGGAGGGCGGGTTTCGACGAGCAGTACTTC. Translation gives CASSVGGRAGFDEQYF.

The genes are TRBV28 and TRBJ2-2; TRBD1 matches at 8 bases. Germline V gene lookup returns CDR1 MDHEN and CDR2 SYDVKM. The CDR3 is 16 amino acids. V gave up 4 bases and J gave up 4 bases; unmatched junction bases: 8. The CDR3 here is CASSSRTGLRTGELFF. In DNA form, the CDR3 reads TGTGCCAGCAGTTCTCGGACAGGGTTACGCACCGGGGAGCTGTTTTTT.

The chain couples TRBV5-6 to TRBJ1-1, with 7 bases that match TRBD1. The germline gives CDR1 SGHDT, CDR2 YYEEEE. V was pared by 0 bases and J by 5 bases, with 7 bases of the junction left unmatched. This CDR3 has 15 residues. The CDR3 region has the DNA TGTGCCAGCAGCTTGGCCCCCAGGGGGGGGACTGAAGCTTTCTTT. It codes for CASSLAPRGGTEAFF.

Only one count was recorded for this clone. V usage is TRBV7-2 and J usage is TRBJ2-3; 10 positions agree with TRBD1. Germline V CDR1 and CDR2: SGHTA, FQGNSA. The V segment lost 2 bases and the J segment 8 bases; nucleotides outside the gene matches: 19. This CDR3 contains 19 residues. The CDR3 bases are TGTGCCAGCAGCTTACTCCCCCCCGGAGGGACAGGGGCGTCTGGTACGCAGTATTTT. Translation gives CASSLLPPGGTGASGTQYF.

The genes are TRBV21-1 and TRBJ2-7; TRBD1 reflects the table's D call only, with no check against the DNA. TRBV21-1 counts as a pseudogene. The CDR3 extends over 12 amino acids. CDR3 coding DNA: TGTGCCAGATGGGGCAGCAGGCGCGAGCAGTACTTC. Its protein is CARWGSRREQYF.

This clone was detected once. The genes are TRBV7-3 and TRBJ2-1, with 15 bases identical to TRBD2. The CDR3 has 14 amino acids. Germline CDR1 SGHTA, CDR2 FQGTGA. Unmatched junction bases numbered 8, after V lost 5 bases and J lost 15 bases. Here the CDR3 reads CASSPGTSGGFPFF. DNA for the CDR3: TGTGCCAGCAGCCCCGGGACTAGCGGGGGGTTCCCGTTCTTC.